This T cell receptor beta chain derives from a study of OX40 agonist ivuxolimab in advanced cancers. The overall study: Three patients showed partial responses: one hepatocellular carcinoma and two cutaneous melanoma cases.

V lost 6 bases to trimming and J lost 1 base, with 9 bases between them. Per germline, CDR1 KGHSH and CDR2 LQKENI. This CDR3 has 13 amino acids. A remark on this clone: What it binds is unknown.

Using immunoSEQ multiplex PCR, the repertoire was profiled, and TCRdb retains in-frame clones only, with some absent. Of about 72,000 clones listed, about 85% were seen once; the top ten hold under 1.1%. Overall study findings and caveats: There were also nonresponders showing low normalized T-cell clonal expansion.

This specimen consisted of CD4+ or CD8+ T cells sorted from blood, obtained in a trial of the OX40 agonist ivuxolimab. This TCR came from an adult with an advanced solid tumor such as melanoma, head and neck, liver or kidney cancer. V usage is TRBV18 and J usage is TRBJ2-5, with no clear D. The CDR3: CASSRPLQETQYF. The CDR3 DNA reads TGTGCCAGCTCCCGCCCTCTCCAAGAGACCCAGTACTTC.